This T cell receptor (beta chain) was identified in a study of blood T cell repertoires in COVID-19. Deletions cut 0 bases from V and 0 bases from J, with 6 bases between. The CDR3 sequence is 15 residues long. CDR1 SGHVS and CDR2 FQNEAQ come from the germline V gene. The data were produced by immunoSEQ multiplex PCR, yet TCRdb's version contains in-frame clones alone and is incomplete. The table lists 200,000 to 250,000 clones, about 84% of them singletons. V and J are TRBV7-8 and TRBJ1-5; D is unclear. The material sequenced was PBMCs or T cells enriched from blood (not recorded which). The source of this sequence is a woman aged 40 to 55 with acute COVID-19. CDR3 sequence (DNA): TGTGCCAGCAGCTTAGCTTTATATAGCAATCAGCCCCAGCATTTT. Protein sequence: CASSLALYSNQPQHF. Looking up the rest from reference TRBV7-8 and TRBJ1-5 gives the full variable domain: GAGVSQSPRYKVAKRGQDVALRCDPISGHVSLFWYQQALGQGPEFLTYFQNEAQLDKSGLPSDRFFAERPEGSVSTLKIQRTQQEDSAVYLCASSLALYSNQPQHFGDGTRLSIL.